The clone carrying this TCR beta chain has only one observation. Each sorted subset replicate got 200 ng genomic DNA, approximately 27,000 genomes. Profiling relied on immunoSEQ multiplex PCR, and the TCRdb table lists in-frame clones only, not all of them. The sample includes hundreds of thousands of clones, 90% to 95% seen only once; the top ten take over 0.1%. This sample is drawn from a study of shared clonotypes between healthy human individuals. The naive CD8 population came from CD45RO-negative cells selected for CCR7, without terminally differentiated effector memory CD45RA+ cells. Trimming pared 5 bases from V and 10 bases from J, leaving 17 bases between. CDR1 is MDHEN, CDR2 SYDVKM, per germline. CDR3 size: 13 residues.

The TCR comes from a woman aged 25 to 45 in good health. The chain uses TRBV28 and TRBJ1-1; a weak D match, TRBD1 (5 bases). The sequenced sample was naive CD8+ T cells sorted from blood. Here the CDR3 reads CASSPFSGPAAFF. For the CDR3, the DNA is TGTGCCAGCAGTCCCTTTTCGGGGCCCGCAGCTTTCTTT. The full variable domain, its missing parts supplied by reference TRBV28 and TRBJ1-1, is DVKVTQSSRYLVKRTGEKVFLECVQDMDHENMFWYRQDPGLGLRLIYFSYDVKMKEKGDIPEGYSVSREKKERFSLILESASTNQTSMYLCASSPFSGPAAFFGQGTRLTVV.